A single sample is the source of the 20 T cell receptor beta chains below, sequenced in a study of lymphopenia after photon versus proton radiotherapy. The method was immunoSEQ multiplex PCR; TCRdb's version includes in-frame clones alone and lacks a portion of them. The sample consists of 50,000 or so clones, roughly nine tenths of them appearing once. Sequencing was performed on peripheral blood, taken from a patient treated with photon-based radiotherapy. These receptors were collected from a woman aged 40 to 50 with cholangiocarcinoma.

The gene calls are TRBV29-1 and TRBJ2-1; 8 bases are a match to TRBD2. V lost 5 bases, J lost 5 bases, and 2 bases stayed unmatched. The CDR3 is 12 residues long. CDR1 SQVTM and CDR2 ANQGSEA come from the germline V gene. CDR3 nucleotide sequence: TGCAGCGTTAGCGGGAGAAACAATGAGCAGTTCTTC. Amino acids: CSVSGRNNEQFF.

This clone was recorded only once. The CDR3 DNA reads as TGTGCCAGCAGTTTCCGGGGGGTAGAGACCCAGTACTTC. This sequence encodes CASSFRGVETQYF. The chain carries TRBV27 and TRBJ2-5; 7 bases are shared with TRBD2. Trimming removed 3 bases from V and 4 bases from J; junction bases left unmatched: 2. The V gene's germline CDR1 is MNHEY and CDR2 SMNVEV (reference sequence). There are 13 residues in the CDR3.

This rearrangement joins TRBV5-1 to TRBJ2-2; D perhaps matches TRBD2 (5 bases). The germline V gene encodes CDR1 SGHRS and CDR2 YFSETQ. The CDR3 has 14 residues. Trimming took 0 bases from V and 4 from J, leaving 7 bases between them. In DNA form, the CDR3 reads TGCGCCAGCAGCTTGGTTGGGAGCACCGGGGAGCTGTTTTTT. It encodes CASSLVGSTGELFF.

The J gene is TRBJ1-3, the V gene TRBV28; TRBD1 aligns across 8 bases. Germline CDR1 MDHEN, CDR2 SYDVKM. V dropped 4 bases and J dropped 1; count of bases not matched to a gene: 9. The CDR3 is made up of 17 amino acids. The CDR3 loop reads CASSSPDRARSGNTIYF. As DNA, the CDR3 is TGTGCCAGCAGTTCACCGGACAGGGCAAGGTCTGGAAACACCATATATTTT.

This CDR3 reads CSVYSGEQFF. The CDR3 bases are TGCAGCGTTTATTCGGGTGAGCAGTTCTTC. This chain connects TRBV29-1 to TRBJ2-1; D gene uncertain. This CDR3 comprises 10 residues. Germline CDR1 is SQVTM and CDR2 is ANQGSEA. Between the trimmed V and J ends, which lost 5 bases and 9 bases, there was a span of 8 bases.

The chain carries TRBV5-4 and TRBJ1-2; D gene unclear. The germline CDR1 and CDR2 sequences are SGHNT and YYREEE (reference sequence). The CDR3 runs 14 residues. V shed 5 bases and J shed 8 bases, with 19 bases lying between them. DNA for the CDR3: TGTGCCAGCAGACACGATAGGGCAGAGAGAGGCTACACCTTC. Protein: CASRHDRAERGYTF.

This chain uses TRBV7-2 with TRBJ1-1; D is unresolved. Germline CDR1 is SGHTA and CDR2 is FQGNSA. V lost 1 base and J lost 1, with 4 bases in between. This CDR3 comprises 13 residues. The CDR3 bases are TGTGCCAGCAGCTTAGATCAGAACACTGAAGCTTTCTTT. Translation: CASSLDQNTEAFF. The complete variable domain, with remaining parts taken from reference TRBV7-2 and TRBJ1-1, reads GAGVSQSPSNKVTEKGKDVELRCDPISGHTALYWYRQSLGQGLEFLIYFQGNSAPDKSGLPSDRFSAERTGGSVSTLTIQRTQQEDSAVYLCASSLDQNTEAFFGQGTRLTVV.

The chain uses TRBV4-1 and TRBJ2-3; TRBD1 matches 7 bases. V gave up 4 bases and J gave up 1 base; unmatched junction bases: 14. Germline CDR1 and CDR2: MGHRA and YSYEKL. There are 18 residues in the CDR3. CDR3 amino acids: CASSPFGSGQVGTDTQYF. In DNA, the CDR3 is TGCGCCAGCAGCCCATTTGGTTCAGGACAGGTTGGCACAGATACGCAGTATTTT.

The V and J genes are TRBV2 and TRBJ2-3, with D perhaps matching TRBD1 or TRBD2 (6 bases each). This CDR3 spans 16 amino acids. The ends were cut back, 7 bases at V and 2 bases at J, with 19 bases in the middle. Looked up from germline, CDR1 is SNHLY and CDR2 is FYNNEI. This chain's CDR3 is CASTVRGHPITDTQYF. CDR3 DNA: TGTGCCAGCACAGTGCGGGGACATCCTATCACAGATACGCAGTATTTT. The full variable domain, completed using reference TRBV2 and TRBJ2-3, is EPEVTQTPSHQVTQMGQEVILRCVPISNHLYFYWYRQILGQKVEFLVSFYNNEISEKSEIFDDQFSVERPDGSNFTLKIRSTKLEDSAMYFCASTVRGHPITDTQYFGPGTRLTVL.

CDR3 DNA sequence: TGCGCCAGCAGTGTGGGCGGATTTGGGGGCTACACCTTC. Residues: CASSVGGFGGYTF. This chain links TRBV10-2 with TRBJ1-2; D unresolved. CDR3 length equals 13 residues. Per germline, CDR1 WSHSY and CDR2 SAAADI. Trimming removed 4 bases from V and 8 bases from J, with 14 bases in between.

The rearrangement uses TRBV6-5 and TRBJ2-1; 8 bases match TRBD2. The length of the CDR3 is 13 residues. Germline CDR1 reads MNHEY; CDR2 reads SVGAGI. With V trimmed by 8 bases and J by 5 bases, 5 bases remained unmatched. The CDR3 DNA sequence: TGTGCCAGCTATGAGCGGGAGAACAATGAGCAGTTCTTC. Protein sequence: CASYERENNEQFF.

In this sample, this clone turned up once. The chain has TRBV21-1 and TRBJ2-1; the table's D call, TRBD2, has no DNA check behind it. TRBV21-1 is a recognized pseudogene. This CDR3 is built from 17 residues. The DNA of the CDR3 is TGTGCCAGCAGCAAAGTGGTCCTAGGCCCGTTAATGAATGAGCAGTTCTTC. The encoded protein is CASSKVVLGPLMNEQFF.

The chain has TRBV4-3 and TRBJ2-7; D might be TRBD1 or TRBD2, each matching 5 bases. V shed 4 bases and J shed 6 bases, with 16 bases lying between them. From germline, CDR1 is LGHNA and CDR2 YSLEER. The CDR3 has 14 amino acids. DNA for the CDR3: TGCGCCAGCAGCCTTGGGACGGTTTCGGGCGAGCAGTACTTC. Translation: CASSLGTVSGEQYF.

The rearrangement links TRBV6-5 to TRBJ1-2, with 7 positions matching TRBD1. The CDR3 extends over 15 amino acids. Germline CDR1 is MNHEY and CDR2 is SVGAGI. Losses at the gene ends were 6 bases for V and 6 bases for J; bases not matched to a gene: 13. This chain's CDR3 is CASRITGEVGDGYTF. The CDR3 nucleotides are TGTGCCAGCAGAATTACAGGGGAAGTGGGTGATGGCTACACCTTC.

The chain is built from TRBV20-1 and TRBJ1-1; D is ambiguous. CDR1 is DFQATT, CDR2 SNEGSKA, per germline (reference sequence). This CDR3 contains 11 residues. Between the trimmed V and J ends, which lost 2 bases and 5 bases, there was a span of 6 bases. The CDR3 here is CSARKQTEAFF. CDR3 DNA sequence: TGCAGTGCTAGAAAGCAGACTGAAGCTTTCTTT.

This rearrangement joins TRBV9 to TRBJ1-3; TRBD1 might be the D (6 bases). Trimming pared 0 bases from V and 2 bases from J, leaving 12 bases between. The CDR3 sequence is 16 residues long. Germline values: CDR1 SGDLS, CDR2 YYNGEE. The CDR3 coding sequence is TGTGCCAGCAGCGTAGGTTCGGGGGCCCCTGGAAACACCATATATTTT. It codes for CASSVGSGAPGNTIYF.

The J gene is TRBJ1-2, the V gene TRBV6-1; D may be TRBD1 (6 bases). In germline, CDR1 is MNHNS, CDR2 SASEGT. The CDR3 is 19 residues long. Trimming pared 3 bases from V and 2 bases from J, leaving 25 bases between. The chain's CDR3 is CASSDPTLSLGQGNYGYTF. The CDR3 DNA reads TGTGCCAGCAGTGACCCTACACTAAGTTTGGGGCAGGGGAACTATGGCTACACCTTC.

CDR3 sequence: CASSFGAAVAEAFF. The CDR3 region has the DNA TGCGCCAGCAGCTTCGGGGCGGCGGTGGCTGAAGCTTTCTTT. V gene TRBV5-1 combines with J gene TRBJ1-1, with D tentatively TRBD1 (5 bases). V was trimmed by 2 bases and J by 6 bases, leaving 14 bases between them. Germline CDR1 and CDR2: SGHRS and YFSETQ. CDR3 size: 14 residues.

This clone occurred once. The chain links TRBV6-5 to TRBJ2-7; 7 positions match TRBD1. The CDR3 covers 13 residues. Germline CDR1 and CDR2: MNHEY and SVGAGI. V lost 5 bases, J lost 5 bases, and 6 bases stayed unmatched. The CDR3 nucleotides are TGTGCCAGCAGTCGTACAGGGGTCCACGAGCAGTACTTC. It yields the protein CASSRTGVHEQYF.

The chain carries TRBV18 and TRBJ1-2, with D hard to call. Trimming took off 2 bases at V and 4 bases at J, with 11 bases between the two ends. Germline CDR1 is KGHSH and CDR2 is LQKENI. The length of the CDR3 is 14 residues. The CDR3 here is CASSPSSPFYGYTF. DNA for the CDR3: TGTGCCAGCTCACCATCCTCCCCCTTCTATGGCTACACCTTC.